The sequence of this T cell receptor (beta chain) was determined in a study of blood T cells in healthy people across ages (dated by TCRdb to 2015 to 2017). Concerning the study at large: In model experiments, roughly one uniquely barcoded TCR beta cDNA molecule per two T cells was captured by template switching. The study measured age-related changes in TCR beta repertoire diversity using deep sequencing normalized with unique cDNA molecular identifiers. Two additional independent replicas of 1 million unique cDNA reads from the same blood draw were analyzed for two donors (one aged 18 to 30 and one aged 80 or older). Donors were grouped into four age groups: young (average roughly 16 years), middle-aged (roughly 37), aged (over 55) and long-lived (about 90). Donors of different ages were randomly distributed across sequencing lanes to avoid experimental bias. Results the study describes overall, beyond this receptor: The percentage of naive T cells measured by flow cytometry correlated strongly with observed TCR beta diversity. Because profiling used bulk unsorted PBMCs, naive and antigen-experienced compartments could not be compared conclusively. Donor CMV infection status was unknown, potentially confounding age-related changes in expanded clonotypes. As age increased, observed TCR beta diversity per million T cells dropped in a roughly linear way, and a significant reduction was already evident by age approximately 40. Estimates of total diversity from one million sequenced T cells were regarded as lower bounds and underestimates. Compared with the aged group, the long-lived group had more naive CD4+ T cells, fewer expanded clones and increased TCR diversity, a pattern suggesting age selection.

From the cysteine through the phenylalanine, the CDR3 covers 20 amino acids. Just the 60-base CDR3 DNA is kept, in frame starting at base 1. The germline V gene sets CDR1 to LGHNA and CDR2 to YNFKEQ. Library creation used 5' RACE. The sequencer was an Illumina HiSeq 2500. The second PCR ran for roughly 7 to 12 cycles and used a J-beta primer mix along with a sample-barcoded 5' primer. Each TCR beta cDNA molecule received a unique molecular identifier from a template-switch 5' adaptor carrying 12 random nucleotides. At least 2.5 million CDR3-containing paired-end reads were obtained from each sample. All of the RNA was converted into first-strand cDNA using the Mint cDNA synthesis kit, with a TRBC-specific oligonucleotide serving as the primer. All cDNA was treated with uracil-DNA glycosylase and then went through a first 18-cycle PCR with the universal primers M1SS and BC2_uni_R. From the authors' description of their analysis: For normalization, 1 million high-quality reads, each with a distinct molecular identifier, were randomly selected from each sample. Instead of being binned into consensus sequences, reads with shared molecular identifiers were discarded. CDR3 identification, clonotype clustering and error correction used MiTCR with a Q25 quality threshold and the strictest error-elimination algorithm. Lower-bound total TCR beta diversity was estimated with a nonparametric unseen species model using Euler transformation. The public reads were quality trimmed at Q25 with fastp and then assembled into clones with MiXCR by TCRdb, keeping productive beta chains. Rows are combined by CDR3 protein, so each entry shows the most common genes and DNA. None of the V and J calls come from the authors' own analysis; TCRdb made them. The sample records 790,000 or so distinct CDR3 sequences, less than 60% of which are singletons. The top ten clonotypes cover approximately 18% of the sample.

The donors were a few dozen Caucasian individuals from Russia, aged about 6 to 100 years, who were systemically healthy. Each donor gave about 9.2 milliliters of peripheral blood, drawn into EDTA-treated Vacutainer tubes. Ficoll-Paque density-gradient centrifugation was used to isolate PBMCs, with at least 6.5 million per sample. Total RNA, at least 6 micrograms per sample, was extracted from PBMCs with Trizol reagent. Naive CD45RAhigh/CD27high T cell percentages were measured by flow cytometry on a PBMC aliquot from every donor. In regard to this clonotype: It lacks a known antigen. Base qualities are not at hand, and no much larger clone is one base apart.

The TCR sequence derives from a man older than 75 in good health. The sequence is built from TRBV4-2 and TRBJ2-4, with 8 middle bases fitting TRBD1. The closer fit of TRBJ2-7 to the DNA end suggests the J call may be wrong. The sample was blood. In nucleotides, the sequence is TGTGCCAGCAGCACAGGGGAGTTTCCAGGGGGACGCAGGGGGCACTACGAGCAGTACTTC. Its amino acids are CASSTGEFPGGRRGHYEQYF.